One sample yielded the 2 T cell receptor beta chains listed below, sequenced in a study of blood T cells in healthy people across ages. A second PCR, run for about 7 to 11 cycles, used a sample-barcoded 5' primer plus a J-beta primer mix. TCRdb reprocessed the 5' RACE reads via MiXCR and lists one record per CDR3 protein. The table has approximately 780,000 distinct CDR3 sequences, roughly 24% seen once. Separately, the same data were catalogued under a study of T cells of mothers and their children.

Sequencing used blood. The receptors were sampled from a boy aged 5-17 years in good health.

The V gene is TRBV12-3 or TRBV12-4, the J gene TRBJ2-5, with 10 bases identical to TRBD2. The CDR3 loop spans 16 amino acids. Losses at the gene ends were 3 bases for V and 11 bases for J; bases not matched to a gene: 15. This CDR3 is CASSFTSGGAPLEQYF. DNA for the CDR3: TGTGCCAGCAGTTTTACGAGCGGGGGGGCCCCTTTGGAGCAGTACTTC.

This clonotype has a handful of counts. This rearrangement joins TRBV6-6 to TRBJ2-7; D unresolved. CDR3 length: 12 residues. The ends were cut back, 0 bases at V and 6 bases at J, with 6 bases in the middle. Germline loops: CDR1 MNHNY, CDR2 SVGAGI (reference sequence). The CDR3 region is CASSYSFGEQYF. The CDR3 DNA follows: TGTGCCAGCAGTTACTCGTTCGGCGAGCAGTACTTC.